This passage covers 14 T cell receptor beta chains from one sample sequenced in a study of T cell clonotyping in hematopoietic cell transplantation. Sequenced by immunoSEQ multiplex PCR; TCRdb stores in-frame clones only, minus some. Here the sample spans about 16,000 clones, roughly 90% being singletons. The sequenced material came from peripheral blood mononuclear cells. All receptors come from a man aged 50 to 59 in good health. Some clones in this sample may be carry-over from other donors' samples.

This chain joins TRBV12-5 and TRBJ1-5; a weak D match, TRBD1 (5 bases). Trimming took 1 base from V and 4 from J, leaving 17 bases between them. The CDR3 is made up of 17 amino acids. The germline V gene encodes CDR1 LGHNT and CDR2 FRNRAP. CDR3 DNA: TGTGCTAGTGGTTTGGCCATACCCCGGGACCCAAATCAGCCCCAGCATTTT. Its protein product is CASGLAIPRDPNQPQHF.

V gene TRBV6-5 combines with J gene TRBJ2-1, with 12 nucleotides matching TRBD2. CDR1 is MNHEY, CDR2 SVGAGI, per germline. V gave up 3 bases and J gave up 9 bases; unmatched junction bases: 6. The CDR3 contains 15 residues. The CDR3, as DNA: TGTGCCAGCAGTTATTCTAGCGGGGGGGGGTCTGAGCAGTTCTTC. Protein sequence: CASSYSSGGGSEQFF.

The chain uses TRBV29-1 and TRBJ2-5, with D perhaps assigned TRBD1 or TRBD2 (5 bases each). The CDR3 extends over 13 amino acids. V lost 5 bases, J lost 4 bases, and 14 bases lay in between. CDR1 is SQVTM, CDR2 ANQGSEA, per germline. The CDR3 loop reads CSVSGTIGETQYF. The CDR3 DNA reads TGCAGCGTTTCCGGGACGATAGGAGAGACCCAGTACTTC.

The chain employs TRBV30 and TRBJ1-1, with a tentative D call TRBD1 (5 bases). V was shortened by 0 bases and J by 7 bases, with 12 bases between the two germline ends. The CDR3 is 13 amino acids. Germline loops: CDR1 GTSNPN, CDR2 SVGIG (reference sequence). In DNA, the CDR3 is TGTGCCTGGAGTGTCCGGGCCCAGGGTGAAGCTTTCTTT. It yields the protein CAWSVRAQGEAFF.

V gene TRBV7-6 combines with J gene TRBJ1-1; D is unclear. Germline CDR1 SGHVS, CDR2 FNYEAQ. The CDR3 sequence is 13 residues long. The germline V and J ends were trimmed by 1 base and 6 bases, with 9 bases remaining between them. CDR3 sequence reads: CASSLEWRAEAFF. Written as DNA, the CDR3 is TGTGCCAGCAGCTTAGAGTGGAGGGCTGAAGCTTTCTTT. Combining the CDR3 with reference TRBV7-6 and TRBJ1-1 gives the whole variable domain GAGVSQSPRYKVTKRGQDVALRCDPISGHVSLYWYRQALGQGPEFLTYFNYEAQQDKSGLPNDRFSAERPEGSISTLTIQRTEQRDSAMYRCASSLEWRAEAFFGQGTRLTVV.

The rearrangement joins TRBV19 to TRBJ1-5; 9 positions match TRBD1. In germline, CDR1 is LNHDA, CDR2 SQIVND (reference sequence). The CDR3 totals 17 residues. The V and J ends lost 4 bases and 0 bases, in that order; junction bases with no gene match: 7. The CDR3 is CASSTDRGPNSNQPQHF. Written as DNA, the CDR3 is TGTGCCAGTAGTACGGACAGGGGCCCTAATAGCAATCAGCCCCAGCATTTT.

This rearrangement joins TRBV19 to TRBJ2-3; no firm D call. CDR1 and CDR2 (germline): LNHDA, SQIVND (reference sequence). The CDR3 runs to 12 residues. Trimming left V 5 bases short and J 5 bases short, with 8 bases between. CDR3 in amino acids: CASSQTLDTQYF. The CDR3 DNA reads as TGTGCCAGTAGTCAGACATTAGATACGCAGTATTTT.

This chain links TRBV10-1 with TRBJ2-3; no firm D call. Germline lookup yields CDR1 WNHNN and CDR2 SYGVQD (reference sequence). The CDR3 has 12 residues. Trimming took off 6 bases at V and 0 bases at J, with 4 bases between the two ends. The CDR3 coding sequence is TGCGCCAGCAGAGACAGCACAGATACGCAGTATTTT. This sequence encodes CASRDSTDTQYF.

The chain employs TRBV6-1 and TRBJ1-1; 10 bases match TRBD1. J gave up 11 bases and V 6 bases, and 6 bases lay outside the gene matches. This CDR3 comprises 12 residues. Germline CDR1 and CDR2: MNHNS and SASEGT. The DNA of the CDR3 is TGTGCCAGCAGAGGGACAGGGGTAACGGCTTTCTTT. It yields the protein CASRGTGVTAFF.

The CDR3 here is CASSQPPGQGWEKLFF. The CDR3 DNA is TGCGCCAGCAGCCAACCCCCCGGACAGGGTTGGGAAAAACTGTTTTTT. The chain links TRBV4-3 to TRBJ1-4, with 8 bases lining up with TRBD1. Germline CDR1 and CDR2: LGHNA and YSLEER. The CDR3 totals 16 residues. V was pared by 2 bases and J by 8 bases, with 10 bases of the junction left unmatched.

This chain links TRBV5-1 with TRBJ2-1; a weak D match, TRBD2 (5 bases). Between the trimmed V and J ends, which lost 6 bases and 8 bases, there was a span of 18 bases. Germline V gives CDR1 SGHRS, CDR2 YFSETQ. The CDR3 contains 14 residues. CDR3 coding DNA: TGCGCCAGCATGGCGGGTGGGTTTTTAGATGAGCAGTTCTTC. This codes for CASMAGGFLDEQFF.

The genes are TRBV28 and TRBJ2-3; 8 positions match TRBD1. With V trimmed by 8 bases and J by 2 bases, 12 bases remained unmatched. This CDR3 is 16 amino acids long. Germline V gives CDR1 MDHEN, CDR2 SYDVKM. CDR3 amino acids: CASPNSRTGNTDTQYF. The CDR3 DNA reads TGTGCCAGCCCTAATAGCCGGACAGGGAACACAGATACGCAGTATTTT.

For this clone: Germline is not matched at one junction end, which may reflect a read error. This chain connects TRBV7-7 to TRBJ2-7; D is possibly TRBD2 (6 bases). The CDR3 runs to 12 residues. Germline V gene sequence: CDR1 SSHAT, CDR2 FNYEAQ (reference sequence). The CDR3 DNA is TGTGCTAGCAGCCCAGCGGGTTACGAGCAGTACTTC. Its protein is CASSPAGYEQYF. Variable domain in full (rest from reference TRBV7-7 and TRBJ2-7): GAGVSQSPRYKVTKRGQDVTLRCDPISSHATLYWYQQALGQGPEFLTYFNYEAQPDKSGLPSDRFSAERPEGSISTLTIQRTEQRDSAMYRCASSPAGYEQYFGPGTRLTVT.

This chain connects TRBV6-1 to TRBJ1-5; a possible D gene is TRBD1 (6 bases). Germline loops: CDR1 MNHNS, CDR2 SASEGT. Trimming took off 6 bases at V and 5 bases at J, with 14 bases between the two ends. The CDR3 consists of 14 residues. The CDR3 bases are TGTGCCAGCAGCCCCTACAGGGATGATCAGCCCCAGCATTTT. Translating gives CASSPYRDDQPQHF.